Shown below are 28 T cell receptor beta chains from a single sample sequenced in a study of cytomegalovirus exposure and HLA in healthy donors. The PCR made use of 60 Vbeta and 13 Jbeta primers. Some clones are missing from TCRdb's copy, which holds only in-frame ones; the method was immunoSEQ multiplex PCR. The sample contains around 140,000 clones, around 65% of which appear only once. The material sequenced was PBMCs. All receptors come from a male donor in good health and CMV-seronegative.

The J gene is TRBJ1-1, the V gene TRBV29-1; 7 bases are shared with TRBD1. Unmatched junction bases numbered 6, after V lost 7 bases and J lost 4 bases. The CDR3 covers 12 residues. The germline V gene encodes CDR1 SQVTM and CDR2 ANQGSEA. CDR3 amino acids: CSGHRGGTEAFF. CDR3 DNA sequence: TGCAGCGGCCACAGGGGTGGCACTGAAGCTTTCTTT.

The chain has TRBV14 and TRBJ1-3, with 12 bases identical to TRBD1. The junction had 4 bases not matched to a gene; V was cut back by 2 bases and J by 5 bases. This CDR3 is 16 amino acids long. Germline V gene sequence: CDR1 SGHDN, CDR2 FVKESK. CDR3 amino acids: CASSQPRDRGRNTIYF. The CDR3 DNA sequence: TGTGCCAGCAGCCAACCTCGGGACAGGGGGCGAAACACCATATATTTT.

In its sample, this clone was seen a few times. This rearrangement joins TRBV30 to TRBJ1-2, with TRBD1 matching 7 bases. The CDR3 is 14 amino acids. Trimming took 0 bases from V and 8 from J; bases not matched to a gene: 9. CDR1 and CDR2 (germline): GTSNPN, SVGIG (reference sequence). The CDR3 DNA follows: TGTGCCTGGAGTGTATCGCGGGACAGTGCCGGCTACACCTTC. As protein: CAWSVSRDSAGYTF.

The chain uses TRBV27 and TRBJ1-6, with TRBD1 as a possible D gene (6 bases). Germline loops: CDR1 MNHEY, CDR2 SMNVEV (reference sequence). CDR3 length: 14 residues. V lost 5 bases and J lost 6, with 11 bases in between. The CDR3: CASSLRGRNSPLHF. CDR3 nucleotides: TGTGCCAGCAGTCTCAGGGGCCGTAATTCACCCCTCCACTTT.

V is TRBV6-5 and J is TRBJ1-2, with TRBD1 matching 9 bases. CDR3 length equals 14 residues. Losses at the gene ends were 5 bases for V and 6 bases for J; bases not matched to a gene: 7. CDR1 is MNHEY, CDR2 SVGAGI, per germline. CDR3 in DNA: TGTGCCAGCAGTAATAAACAGGGGGCAAATGGCTACACCTTC. Its translation is CASSNKQGANGYTF.

Of note for this clone: Other DNA sequences in the same sample also yield this CDR3. The V call is TRBV9, the J call TRBJ1-4; tentative D call: TRBD1 (5 bases). The CDR3 loop spans 16 amino acids. Per the germline V gene, CDR1 is SGDLS and CDR2 is YYNGEE. V lost 0 bases to trimming and J lost 1 base, with 10 bases between them. The CDR3 spells CASSVGGGETNEKLFF. As DNA, the CDR3 is TGTGCCAGCAGCGTAGGAGGAGGGGAAACTAATGAAAAACTGTTTTTT.

The V gene is TRBV21-1, the J gene TRBJ1-3; whether TRBD1, the table's D call, matches the DNA was not checked. TRBV21-1 is deemed a pseudogene. The CDR3 runs 15 residues. The DNA of the CDR3 is TGTGCCAGCAGGAGGACAGGGGAGTATGGAAACACCATATATTTT. Translation: CASRRTGEYGNTIYF.

The chain employs TRBV11-2 and TRBJ1-1; D not certain. The CDR3 length is 13 residues. Trimming stripped 5 bases from V and 1 base from J, with 8 bases between. Germline V gives CDR1 SGHAT, CDR2 FQNNGV. The CDR3 DNA follows: TGTGCCAGCAGCCTAACAGAGAACACTGAAGCTTTCTTT. Protein: CASSLTENTEAFF.

The chain carries TRBV5-8 and TRBJ1-3; D is perhaps TRBD1 (6 bases). The CDR3 contains 16 residues. Trimming cost V 6 bases and J 3 bases, with 19 bases left between them. The germline V gene encodes CDR1 SGHTS and CDR2 YDEGEE. Here the CDR3 reads CASNEPGRGFGNTIYF. CDR3 bases: TGTGCCAGCAACGAACCGGGGAGGGGGTTTGGAAACACCATATATTTT.

The V gene is TRBV10-3, the J gene TRBJ2-7; D ambiguous. The V end was cut by 0 bases, the J end by 7 bases, with 4 bases between. This CDR3 contains 11 residues. Germline lookup yields CDR1 ENHRY and CDR2 SYGVKD. This CDR3 is CAISESREQYF. The CDR3 coding sequence is TGTGCCATCAGTGAGTCGAGGGAGCAGTACTTC.

CDR3 amino acids: CASRAAGPIGEQYF. Written as DNA, the CDR3 is TGTGCCAGCAGGGCAGCGGGACCTATCGGGGAGCAGTACTTC. The J gene is TRBJ2-7, the V gene TRBV7-9; 7 positions agree with TRBD2. Germline V gene lookup returns CDR1 SEHNR and CDR2 FQNEAQ (reference sequence). V was pared by 6 bases and J by 7 bases, with 12 bases of the junction left unmatched. This CDR3 contains 14 residues.

The chain combines TRBV6-1 with TRBJ1-2, with a tentative D call TRBD1 (5 bases). This CDR3 has 13 amino acids. V dropped 1 base and J dropped 3 bases, with 6 bases sitting between them. Germline V gene data show CDR1 as MNHNS and CDR2 as SASEGT. The CDR3 here is CASSEGRDYGYTF. In nucleotides, the CDR3 is TGTGCCAGCAGTGAAGGCAGGGACTATGGCTACACCTTC.

The chain is built from TRBV7-3 and TRBJ2-2; 12 bases match TRBD2. The V gene's germline CDR1 is SGHTA and CDR2 FQGTGA. J lost 6 bases, V lost 4 bases, and 6 bases had no gene match. There are 16 residues in the CDR3. The DNA of the CDR3 is TGTGCCAGCAGCTCTAGCGGGGGGGCCGTCCCCGGGGAGCTGTTTTTT. Amino acids: CASSSSGGAVPGELFF.

The chain is built from TRBV5-6 and TRBJ1-6, with D tentatively TRBD1 (6 bases). Germline values: CDR1 SGHDT, CDR2 YYEEEE. V lost 4 bases and J lost 6, with 20 bases in between. This CDR3 comprises 17 residues. The CDR3 loop reads CASSAKLTGISNSPLHF. The CDR3 coding sequence is TGTGCCAGCAGCGCGAAGTTAACAGGGATTTCTAATTCACCCCTCCACTTT.

CDR3 sequence reads: CASSVARSDGYTF. The CDR3 nucleotides are TGCGCCAGCAGTGTGGCCAGGTCGGATGGCTACACCTTC. The V gene is TRBV10-1, the J gene TRBJ1-2, with D hard to call. The CDR3 totals 13 residues. CDR1 WNHNN and CDR2 SYGVQD come from the germline V gene (reference sequence). V lost 4 bases to trimming and J lost 6 bases, with 12 bases between them.

This chain connects TRBV28 to TRBJ2-7; 12 nucleotides agree with TRBD2. With 4 bases clipped from V and 6 bases from J, the junction kept 10 bases outside the gene matches. CDR1 and CDR2 (germline): MDHEN, SYDVKM. The CDR3 loop spans 16 amino acids. DNA of the CDR3: TGTGCCAGCAGTTACGCGAGACTAGCGGGGGTAGGCGAGCAGTACTTC. Protein sequence: CASSYARLAGVGEQYF.

The V gene is TRBV30, the J gene TRBJ2-7; TRBD1 might be the D (5 bases). Germline CDR1 and CDR2: GTSNPN and SVGIG (reference sequence). The CDR3 has 14 amino acids. V was pared by 4 bases and J by 3 bases, with 16 bases between. CDR3 in DNA: TGTGCCTGGACTAAACGCCGGCAGGGCTACGAGCAGTACTTC. As protein: CAWTKRRQGYEQYF.

This clone was recorded a few times. This chain joins TRBV4-1 and TRBJ1-1; 8 bases are shared with TRBD1. Trimming cost V 4 bases and J 4 bases; bases outside gene matches: 8. The CDR3 loop spans 15 amino acids. Germline lookup yields CDR1 MGHRA and CDR2 YSYEKL. CDR3 DNA: TGCGCCAGCAGCCCCACAGGGGGACGGGTCACTGAAGCTTTCTTT. Amino acids: CASSPTGGRVTEAFF.

This chain uses TRBV10-3 with TRBJ1-2; TRBD1 is a possible D gene (6 bases). Germline V gene lookup returns CDR1 ENHRY and CDR2 SYGVKD. The CDR3 has 14 residues. Trimming stripped 5 bases from V and 8 bases from J, with 18 bases between. The CDR3: CAISNRVPVEGYTF. In DNA form, the CDR3 reads TGTGCCATCAGTAACAGGGTCCCCGTCGAAGGCTACACCTTC.

The V and J genes are TRBV11-2 and TRBJ1-1; 8 bases agree with TRBD1. Unmatched junction bases numbered 10, after V lost 5 bases and J lost 5 bases. The CDR3 covers 15 residues. Germline-derived CDR1 and CDR2 are SGHAT and FQNNGV. CDR3 sequence (DNA): TGTGCCAGCAGCCCTCCGACAGGGGTAATGACTGAAGCTTTCTTT. It specifies CASSPPTGVMTEAFF.

The rearrangement joins TRBV19 to TRBJ2-3; 9 nucleotides match TRBD1. The CDR3 consists of 15 residues. Germline trimming cut 5 bases from V and 3 bases from J; bases unmatched to any gene: 6. Germline V gives CDR1 LNHDA, CDR2 SQIVND (reference sequence). CDR3 nucleotides: TGTGCCAGTAGTGACGTGACAGGGGGGACAGATACGCAGTATTTT. Protein sequence: CASSDVTGGTDTQYF. Looking up the rest from reference TRBV19 and TRBJ2-3 gives the full variable domain: DGGITQSPKYLFRKEGQNVTLSCEQNLNHDAMYWYRQDPGQGLRLIYYSQIVNDFQKGDIAEGYSVSREKKESFPLTVTSAQKNPTAFYLCASSDVTGGTDTQYFGPGTRLTVL.

V gene TRBV7-9 combines with J gene TRBJ2-5; 7 positions agree with TRBD1. In germline, CDR1 is SEHNR, CDR2 FQNEAQ (reference sequence). The CDR3 sequence is 16 residues long. Unmatched junction bases numbered 6, after V lost 0 bases and J lost 2 bases. The CDR3 DNA sequence: TGTGCCAGCAGCTTAGCGATGGGCAGGGGGCAAGAGACCCAGTACTTC. Its protein product is CASSLAMGRGQETQYF.

The V and J genes are TRBV7-3 and TRBJ1-1; no clear D. This CDR3 is built from 13 residues. Deletions cut 2 bases from V and 1 base from J, with 5 bases between. The germline gives CDR1 SGHTA, CDR2 FQGTGA. Here the CDR3 DNA reads TGTGCCAGCAGCTTATACGGGAACACTGAAGCTTTCTTT. This gives the protein CASSLYGNTEAFF.

The V and J genes are TRBV2 and TRBJ1-1; TRBD1 agrees at 7 bases. The J call may be faulty, since TRBJ1-6 better matches the DNA end. Germline CDR1 reads SNHLY; CDR2 reads FYNNEI. The CDR3 consists of 11 residues. The CDR3 DNA sequence: TGTGCCAGCAGTGAAGTCAGGGGGCTCCACTTT. Translation: CASSEVRGLHF.

This clone was picked up a small number of times. The rearrangement joins TRBV2 to TRBJ1-1; D unresolved. Trimming stripped 5 bases from V and 0 bases from J, with 10 bases between. CDR3 length: 14 amino acids. In germline, CDR1 is SNHLY, CDR2 FYNNEI. The CDR3: CASSNEAMNTEAFF. The DNA of the CDR3 is TGTGCCAGCAGTAACGAGGCGATGAACACTGAAGCTTTCTTT.

This clone came up a few times. This chain joins TRBV19 and TRBJ2-2; D is perhaps TRBD2 (6 bases). The V end was cut by 5 bases, the J end by 3 bases, with 13 bases between. Germline V gene sequence: CDR1 LNHDA, CDR2 SQIVND (reference sequence). CDR3 length: 15 amino acids. The CDR3 nucleotides read TGTGCCAGTAGTCTTGTCGGGGGACACACCGGGGAGCTGTTTTTT. Translating it yields CASSLVGGHTGELFF.

In its sample, this clone was seen a few times. V is TRBV2 and J is TRBJ1-1; 8 bases match TRBD1. The germline gives CDR1 SNHLY, CDR2 FYNNEI. Germline trimming cut 6 bases from V and 0 bases from J; bases unmatched to any gene: 3. The CDR3 extends over 14 amino acids. DNA of the CDR3: TGTGCCAGCAGAGCGGGACAGGTGAACACTGAAGCTTTCTTT. This translates into CASRAGQVNTEAFF.

The sample holds a few counts of this clone. This chain connects TRBV6-1 to TRBJ1-1; 8 bases fit TRBD1. Germline values: CDR1 MNHNS, CDR2 SASEGT. V was clipped by 6 bases and J by 4 bases; unmatched bases: 7. The CDR3 has 14 amino acids. The CDR3, as DNA: TGTGCCAGCAGCTGGCGACAGGGGTTCACTGAAGCTTTCTTT. Residues: CASSWRQGFTEAFF.